What follows is one T cell receptor (beta chain) and its context. What it recognizes is unknown. This sample was taken from a study of shared clonotypes between healthy human individuals. Study outcomes and limitations: Sorted-subset sequencing was shown by rarefaction to be incomplete despite large depth.

Clones were sequenced by immunoSEQ multiplex PCR, and TCRdb holds only the in-frame ones, with some missing. Counted here are 730,000 or so clones, 72% occurring once; the ten biggest clones make up approximately 2%. Germline loops: CDR1 SGHTA, CDR2 FQGNSA. J lost 6 bases, V lost 8 bases, and 7 bases had no gene match. The CDR3 is made up of 14 amino acids. Sequencing was done on a sample of memory CD4+ T cells sorted from blood. This sample's subset: CD45RA-negative fraction. The chain employs TRBV7-2 and TRBJ1-2, with 12 bases identical to TRBD1. The sequence derives from a woman between 25 and 40 years old in good health. This CDR3 reads CASRGTGGANGYTF. In DNA, the CDR3 is TGTGCCAGCCGCGGGACAGGGGGCGCAAATGGCTACACCTTC.